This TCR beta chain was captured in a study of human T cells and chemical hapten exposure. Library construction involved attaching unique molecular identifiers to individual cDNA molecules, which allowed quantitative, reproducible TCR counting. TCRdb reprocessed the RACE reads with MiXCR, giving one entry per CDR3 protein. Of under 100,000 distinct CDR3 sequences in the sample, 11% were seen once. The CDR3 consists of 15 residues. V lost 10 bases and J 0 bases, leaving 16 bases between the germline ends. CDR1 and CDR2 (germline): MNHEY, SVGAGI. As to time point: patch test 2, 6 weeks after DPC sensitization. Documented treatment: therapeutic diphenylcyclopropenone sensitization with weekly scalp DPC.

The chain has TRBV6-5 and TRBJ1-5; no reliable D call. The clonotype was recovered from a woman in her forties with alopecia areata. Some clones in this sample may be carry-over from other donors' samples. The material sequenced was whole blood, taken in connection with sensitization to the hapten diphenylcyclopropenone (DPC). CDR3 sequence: CATQSGRYSNQPQHF. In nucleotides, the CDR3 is TGTGCCACCCAAAGCGGGCGGTATAGCAATCAGCCCCAGCATTTT.